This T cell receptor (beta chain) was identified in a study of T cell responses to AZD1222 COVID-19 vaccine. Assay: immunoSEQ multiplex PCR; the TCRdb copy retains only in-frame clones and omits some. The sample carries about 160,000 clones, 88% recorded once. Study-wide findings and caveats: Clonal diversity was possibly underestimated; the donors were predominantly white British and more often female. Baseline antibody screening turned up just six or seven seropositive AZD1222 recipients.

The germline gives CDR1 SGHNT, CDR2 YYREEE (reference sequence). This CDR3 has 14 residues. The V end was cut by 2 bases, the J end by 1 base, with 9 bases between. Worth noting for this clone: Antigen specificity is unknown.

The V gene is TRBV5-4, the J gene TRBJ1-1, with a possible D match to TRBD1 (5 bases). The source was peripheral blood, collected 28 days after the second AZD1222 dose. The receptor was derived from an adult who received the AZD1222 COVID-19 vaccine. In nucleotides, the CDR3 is TGTGCCAGCAGCTTATGGCAGGGGAACACTGAAGCTTTCTTT. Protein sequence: CASSLWQGNTEAFF.